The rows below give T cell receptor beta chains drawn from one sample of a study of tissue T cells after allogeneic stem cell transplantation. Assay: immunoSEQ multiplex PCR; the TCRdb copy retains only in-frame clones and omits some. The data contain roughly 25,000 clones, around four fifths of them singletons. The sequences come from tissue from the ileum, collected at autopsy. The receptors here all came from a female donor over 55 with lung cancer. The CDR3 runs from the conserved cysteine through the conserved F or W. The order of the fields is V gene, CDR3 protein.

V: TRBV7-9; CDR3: CASSTGTATNEKLFF
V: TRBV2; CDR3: CASSGQGILNTIYF
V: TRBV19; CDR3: CASSLHHRVLNEKLFF
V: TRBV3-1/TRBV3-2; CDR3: CASSQGAGPLNEQFF
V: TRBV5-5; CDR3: CASSFQGATEQHGYTF
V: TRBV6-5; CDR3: CASSSGQVRAEAFF
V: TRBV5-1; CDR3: CASSLNKQEQYF
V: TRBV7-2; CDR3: CASSFGRSGEQYF
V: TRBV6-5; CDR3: CASSLAGESNQPQHF
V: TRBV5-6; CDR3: CASSLSEFGELFF
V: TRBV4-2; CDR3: CASSPPGLAGREQYF
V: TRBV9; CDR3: CASSVGGARETQYF
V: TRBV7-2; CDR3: CASSLDRATYNSPLHF
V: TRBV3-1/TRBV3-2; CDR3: CASSQMFAFNYGYTF
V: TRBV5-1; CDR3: CASSIGGNQPQHF
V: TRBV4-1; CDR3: CASSQEGAETFTDTQYF
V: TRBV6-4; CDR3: CASNDRASGGTTSDATQYF
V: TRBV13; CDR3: CASSSVFTGFNPEAFF
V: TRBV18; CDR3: CASSLLTGIGTDTQYF
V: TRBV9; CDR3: CASSSQDGTGIVRSGANVLTF
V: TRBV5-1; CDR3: CASSFGDRGLRSPLHF
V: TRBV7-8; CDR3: CASSGGVQAEQYF
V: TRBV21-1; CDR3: CARRGFEFCDTEAFF
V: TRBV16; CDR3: CASSLRASFGYGYTF
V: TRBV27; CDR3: CASRRGQGALKTQYF
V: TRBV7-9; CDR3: CASSLAAGGPSTQYF
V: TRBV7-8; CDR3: CASSLVGGSGRALGEQYF
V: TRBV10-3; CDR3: CAISGTGYNSPLHF